These T cell receptor beta chains were read from a single sample in a study of blood T cell repertoires in COVID-19. TCRdb's table, derived via immunoSEQ multiplex PCR, lists solely in-frame clones and lacks some. The sample gives hundreds of thousands of clones, 83% of which show up once; around 2.3% is in the top ten. The sample comprised peripheral blood. The receptors here all came from a woman in her forties with active or convalescent COVID-19. Both conserved end residues are part of each CDR3. The D gene is left open where the match is weak. Size tells how often a clone was seen (once, few, many) or the class of an expanded clone, and some rows leave it out.

length	D	V	J	size	DNA	CDR3
14	TRBD2	TRBV29-1	TRBJ2-1	.	TGCAGCGTGCCGGGACTAGCGGACTACAATGAGCAGTTCTTC	CSVPGLADYNEQFF
18	.	TRBV19	TRBJ1-6	once	TGTGCCAGTAGTATAGACTTGATCCGACTGGGGGCGCGTTCACCCCTCCACTTT	CASSIDLIRLGARSPLHF
15	TRBD2	TRBV19	TRBJ2-7	.	TGTGCCAGTAGGGAGGGACTATCGGGCCGGGGCGAGCAGTACTTC	CASREGLSGRGEQYF
14	TRBD1	TRBV18	TRBJ1-5	.	TGTGCCAGCTCACCGCAGGGGGCAGGTCAGCCCCAGCATTTT	CASSPQGAGQPQHF
17	TRBD2	TRBV7-9	TRBJ2-1	.	TGTGCCAGCAGCCCGTACTTCACTAGCGGGGCGTACAATGAGCAGTTCTTC	CASSPYFTSGAYNEQFF
15	TRBD1	TRBV7-9	TRBJ1-2	.	TGTGCCAGCAGCCTAGCGACAGGGGCCGACTATGGCTACACCTTC	CASSLATGADYGYTF
15	TRBD2	TRBV6-5	TRBJ2-7	.	TGTGCCAGCAGTCTTATAGCGGGAAGCTCCTACGAGCAGTACTTC	CASSLIAGSSYEQYF
15	.	TRBV7-2	TRBJ2-7	.	TGTGCCAGCAGCCGGGACAGCGGGGGTGCCTACGAGCAGTACTTC	CASSRDSGGAYEQYF
18	TRBD2	TRBV24-1	TRBJ2-1	.	TGTGCCACCAGTGATTTACTGACTAGCGGGGGGGCCTTGGATGAGCAGTTCTTC	CATSDLLTSGGALDEQFF
12	.	TRBV6-5	TRBJ2-1	.	TGTGCCAGCAGTTACCGAGGGAATGAGCAGTTCTTC	CASSYRGNEQFF
15	.	TRBV4-3	TRBJ2-1	few	TGCGCCAGCAGCCAAGAGGGCCTGTCCTACAATGAGCAGTTCTTC	CASSQEGLSYNEQFF
16	TRBD1	TRBV7-9	TRBJ1-4	.	TGTGCCAGCAGCATTCGGACAGGGCCGAATAATGAAAAACTGTTTTTT	CASSIRTGPNNEKLFF
16	TRBD1	TRBV24-1	TRBJ1-1	.	TGTGCCATCCGTAGCCGGGACAGGGGGCGGAACACTGAAGCTTTCTTT	CAIRSRDRGRNTEAFF
15	TRBD1	TRBV5-1	TRBJ1-2	.	TGCGCCAGCAGCCCCGGACAGGGGAAAGACTATGGCTACACCTTC	CASSPGQGKDYGYTF
15	TRBD2	TRBV4-1	TRBJ2-7	.	TGCGCCAGCAGCCAAGTGGGGCTAGCGGCTTACGAGCAGTACTTC	CASSQVGLAAYEQYF
13	.	TRBV11-2	TRBJ2-2	once	TGTGCCAGCAGCTTAAGACGGGCCGGGGAGCTGTTTTTT	CASSLRRAGELFF
20	TRBD2	TRBV15	TRBJ2-1	.	TGTGCCACCAGCAGAGTAGGAAGGGGACTAGCCTCCTCCGCCTACAATGAGCAGTTCTTC	CATSRVGRGLASSAYNEQFF
14	TRBD2	TRBV2	TRBJ2-1	once	TGTGCCAGCAGTGATGGGACTAGCGGGGCTGAGCAGTTCTTC	CASSDGTSGAEQFF
19	TRBD2	TRBV18	TRBJ2-3	.	TGTGCCAGCTCAGGCGAGGATGGTACTAGCGGGGATGTCGCAGATACGCAGTATTTT	CASSGEDGTSGDVADTQYF
17	TRBD1	TRBV7-7	TRBJ2-3	.	TGTGCTAGCAGCTTAGAGTATAGAGGGGGACAGACAGATACGCAGTATTTT	CASSLEYRGGQTDTQYF
16	.	TRBV5-1	TRBJ1-1	.	TGCGCCAGCAGCTTGGTTCAAGGAGGGTGGGACACTGAAGCTTTCTTT	CASSLVQGGWDTEAFF
14	TRBD1	TRBV28	TRBJ1-6	.	TGTGCCAGCAGTCTTACAGGGGTCAATTCACCCCTCCACTTT	CASSLTGVNSPLHF
19	TRBD1	TRBV3-1/TRBV3-2	TRBJ2-7	.	TGTGCCAGCAGCTCAGGGGGTCGCACCTTAAGGAGAAAACCCTACGAGCAGTACTTC	CASSSGGRTLRRKPYEQYF